This T cell receptor beta chain was sequenced for a study of long-term antiretroviral therapy in people with HIV. Details on this clone: Antigen: not known.

Survey-level immunoSEQ v3.0 assays were run. Measured with immunoSEQ multiplex PCR; TCRdb has only the in-frame clones, and not every one. The table records more than 25,000 clones, 95% to 98% of them present only once. Findings of the study overall: Controls showed broader CDR3 length ranges than did the HIV repertoires.

The sequence was collected from a man in his thirties or forties with HIV. Specimen: unsorted PBMCs, collected 7.6 years after starting antiretroviral therapy.

The CDR3 spells CAASRLAGSKTQYF. The CDR3 region has the DNA TGTGCCGCCTCGAGACTAGCGGGATCGAAGACCCAGTACTTC. V gene TRBV5-6 combines with J gene TRBJ2-5, with TRBD2 identical over 11 bases. The length of the CDR3 is 14 residues. With 10 bases clipped from V and 6 bases from J, the junction kept 11 bases outside the gene matches. Germline CDR1 is SGHDT and CDR2 is YYEEEE.